This passage covers 32 T cell receptor beta chains from one sample sequenced in a study of blood T cells in healthy people across ages. A second roughly 6 to 12 cycle PCR used barcoded and J-beta primers. TCRdb fed the 5' RACE reads into MiXCR, producing one record per CDR3 protein. The data contain about 1 million distinct CDR3 sequences, about 25% of them singletons. In addition, the sample was reused for a study of T cells of mothers and their children.

Input material: blood. The receptors here all came from a girl aged 2-10 years in good health.

This clonotype has a handful of counts. The V gene is TRBV5-5, the J gene TRBJ2-2; TRBD1 matches 9 bases. Germline assignment: CDR1 SGHKS and CDR2 YYEKEE (reference sequence). The CDR3 consists of 16 residues. The J segment lost 4 bases and the V segment lost 6 bases, leaving 10 bases of the junction unmatched. CDR3 protein: CASTGAGQGRTGELFF. CDR3 in DNA: TGTGCCAGCACCGGGGCGGGACAGGGACGCACCGGGGAGCTGTTTTTT.

The rearrangement uses TRBV6-2 or TRBV6-3 and TRBJ2-1; 9 nucleotides match TRBD2. J was trimmed by 10 bases and V by 7 bases; bases with no gene match: 8. Germline values: CDR1 MNHEY, CDR2 SVGEGT. The CDR3 has 13 residues. The CDR3 DNA follows: TGTGCCAGCACGCGGGAGGGTTTTGGAGAGCAGTTCTTC. Protein: CASTREGFGEQFF.

As concerns this clonotype: Because it lacks the conserved phenylalanine or tryptophan at the end, this CDR3 is likely a read error. Because the CDR3's place on the DNA is in doubt, the DNA is left out and the CDR3 is given as listed by TCRdb. The V call is TRBV28, the J call TRBJ2-7; the D segment call TRBD1 is taken from the table without a DNA check. The CDR3 spans 12 amino acids, including both terminal residues. CDR1 is MDHEN and CDR2 is SYDVKM in the germline V gene. CDR3 protein: CASSKGWEGAVI.

The chain joins TRBV20-1 to TRBJ2-3, with a tentative D call TRBD2 (5 bases). This CDR3 contains 15 residues. V was clipped by 6 bases and J by 0 bases, with 16 bases between them. Germline lookup yields CDR1 DFQATT and CDR2 SNEGSKA (reference sequence). The CDR3 loop is CSARSLSVSTDTQYF. As DNA, the CDR3 is TGCAGTGCGCGCTCTCTTAGCGTTAGCACAGATACGCAGTATTTT.

This clonotype occurred a few times. V gene TRBV7-2 combines with J gene TRBJ1-3; 11 bases are shared with TRBD1. CDR3 length: 16 residues. After removal of 5 bases from V and 4 bases from J, the junction contained 7 bases not matched to a gene. CDR1 is SGHTA and CDR2 is FQGNSA in the germline V gene. CDR3 region: CASSLGQGGIGNTIYF. For the CDR3, the DNA is TGTGCCAGCAGCCTGGGACAGGGGGGAATAGGAAACACCATATATTTT.

The rearrangement links TRBV29-1 to TRBJ2-5; unclear D gene. Germline V gene sequence: CDR1 SQVTM, CDR2 ANQGSEA. Between the trimmed V and J ends, which lost 4 bases and 5 bases, there was a span of 11 bases. This CDR3 has 12 amino acids. CDR3 in DNA: TGCAGCGTTGGGACCTTGTGGGAGACCCAGTACTTC. As protein: CSVGTLWETQYF.

The chain links TRBV20-1 to TRBJ2-7, with a tentative D call TRBD1 (5 bases). V gave up 4 bases and J gave up 3 bases, with 16 bases separating them. The CDR3 is made up of 14 amino acids. CDR1 and CDR2 (germline): DFQATT, SNEGSKA (reference sequence). The CDR3: CSAKNTRVVYEQYF. In DNA form, the CDR3 reads TGCAGTGCTAAAAACACCAGGGTTGTCTACGAGCAGTACTTC.

This clonotype was detected a few times. This chain joins TRBV11-2 and TRBJ2-6, with D possibly matching TRBD1 (6 bases). The CDR3 runs to 16 residues. Germline CDR1 and CDR2: SGHAT and FQNNGV. Trimming took 11 bases from V and 2 from J, leaving 19 bases between them. CDR3 region: CAAELWTVTGANVLTF. DNA for the CDR3: TGTGCCGCGGAGTTATGGACAGTGACTGGGGCCAACGTCCTGACTTTC. The full variable domain, in which reference TRBV11-2 and TRBJ2-6 provide the parts outside the CDR3, is EAGVAQSPRYKIIEKRQSVAFWCNPISGHATLYWYQQILGQGPKLLIQFQNNGVVDDSQLPKDRFSAERLKGVDSTLKIQPAKLEDSAVYLCAAELWTVTGANVLTFGAGSRLTVL.

The chain is built from TRBV7-9 and TRBJ2-1; 10 bases map to TRBD2. CDR1 SEHNR and CDR2 FQNEAQ come from the germline V gene (reference sequence). The CDR3 length is 15 residues. The V gene end was trimmed by 4 bases and the J gene end by 8 bases; junction bases not matched to a gene: 8. The DNA of the CDR3 is TGTGCCAGCAGCTCAACTAGCGGGGTATCCTATGAGCAGTTCTTC. This sequence encodes CASSSTSGVSYEQFF.

This clonotype was observed at least ten times. The chain joins TRBV7-2 to TRBJ2-5; D not certain. The CDR3 totals 13 residues. The ends were cut back, 5 bases at V and 4 bases at J, with 11 bases in the middle. The germline V gene encodes CDR1 SGHTA and CDR2 FQGNSA. CDR3 sequence (DNA): TGTGCCAGCAGCCAGGTGGAGAGAGAGACCCAGTACTTC. This encodes CASSQVERETQYF.

V usage is TRBV7-3 and J usage is TRBJ1-2, with D unclear. V dropped 1 base and J dropped 4 bases, with 16 bases sitting between them. CDR3 length: 16 residues. The germline gives CDR1 SGHTA, CDR2 FQGTGA. The CDR3 DNA is TGTGCCAGCAGCTTAAGGCCGGCGAGCAGAGTCTATGGCTACACCTTC. This sequence encodes CASSLRPASRVYGYTF.

The chain uses TRBV10-1 and TRBJ2-5; D possibly corresponds to TRBD1 (8 bases). TRBJ2-7 matches the DNA end more closely, so the J call is doubtful. The CDR3 loop spans 14 amino acids. Germline assignment: CDR1 WNHNN and CDR2 SYGVQD (reference sequence). The CDR3 spells CASSETGGAYEQYF. The CDR3 DNA is TGCGCCAGCAGTGAGACAGGGGGGGCCTACGAGCAGTACTTC.

The rearrangement uses TRBV10-3 and TRBJ2-3; D is undetermined. CDR1 and CDR2 (germline): ENHRY, SYGVKD. This CDR3 is built from 14 residues. V gave up 3 bases and J gave up 2 bases, with 9 bases separating them. CDR3 coding DNA: TGTGCCATCAGTGACGTACAGTTCACAGATACGCAGTATTTT. Protein product: CAISDVQFTDTQYF.

This clonotype was counted between two and nine times. The V and J genes are TRBV20-1 and TRBJ2-5; tentative D call: TRBD2 (5 bases). Matching the DNA end better, TRBJ2-1 makes the J call doubtful. Germline CDR1 reads DFQATT; CDR2 reads SNEGSKA (reference sequence). CDR3 length equals 17 residues. The CDR3 reads CSARDRASGTAYNEQFF. The DNA of the CDR3 is TGCAGTGCTAGAGATCGAGCATCGGGAACTGCCTACAATGAGCAGTTCTTC.

The chain couples TRBV20-1 to TRBJ2-1; 7 bases agree with TRBD2. CDR1 and CDR2 (germline): DFQATT, SNEGSKA (reference sequence). V trimming: 6 bases; J trimming: 2 bases; junction bases outside the gene matches: 7. The CDR3 totals 14 residues. CDR3 DNA: TGCAGTGCCACGAGCGGGGCTACCTACAATGAGCAGTTCTTC. Its protein is CSATSGATYNEQFF.

This chain uses TRBV20-1 with TRBJ2-7; D may be TRBD1 or TRBD2 (5 bases each). This CDR3 contains 17 residues. Trimming stripped 3 bases from V and 6 bases from J, with 27 bases between. From germline, CDR1 is DFQATT and CDR2 SNEGSKA (reference sequence). The CDR3 DNA reads TGCAGTGCTAGTCGAACCGAGGGGTTTTTTGGGGTCGGCGAGCAGTACTTC. Translation: CSASRTEGFFGVGEQYF.

The chain has TRBV20-1 and TRBJ2-7; D is possibly TRBD1 (6 bases). Per the germline V gene, CDR1 is DFQATT and CDR2 is SNEGSKA (reference sequence). This CDR3 is built from 15 residues. Trimming removed 6 bases from V and 1 base from J, with 19 bases in between. CDR3 sequence: CSAFRPGDGSYEQYF. The CDR3 DNA reads TGCAGTGCCTTCCGGCCAGGGGATGGGTCCTACGAGCAGTACTTC.

The chain is built from TRBV29-1 and TRBJ2-1; 9 positions match TRBD1. Germline-derived CDR1 and CDR2 are SQVTM and ANQGSEA. With V trimmed by 6 bases and J by 7 bases, 7 bases remained unmatched. This CDR3 region has 13 residues. The chain's CDR3 is CSVDRGEVNEQFF. The CDR3 DNA sequence: TGCAGCGTGGACAGGGGTGAAGTAAATGAGCAGTTCTTC.

There are many counts of this clonotype. The rearrangement uses TRBV28 and TRBJ1-1; D not resolved. The V end was cut by 6 bases, the J end by 0 bases, with 5 bases between. CDR1 MDHEN and CDR2 SYDVKM come from the germline V gene. This CDR3 is built from 12 residues. CDR3 bases: TGTGCCAGCAGGGAGATGAACACTGAAGCTTTCTTT. Its protein is CASREMNTEAFF. The complete variable domain, with remaining parts taken from reference TRBV28 and TRBJ1-1, reads DVKVTQSSRYLVKRTGEKVFLECVQDMDHENMFWYRQDPGLGLRLIYFSYDVKMKEKGDIPEGYSVSREKKERFSLILESASTNQTSMYLCASREMNTEAFFGQGTRLTVV.

This clonotype came up once. The rearrangement joins TRBV29-1 to TRBJ2-2; D gene ambiguous. CDR3 length: 13 amino acids. Looked up from germline, CDR1 is SQVTM and CDR2 is ANQGSEA. Trimming removed 5 bases at V and 1 base at J, with 8 bases between. CDR3 residues: CSVIFRNTGELFF. The CDR3 DNA sequence: TGCAGCGTTATATTCCGGAACACCGGGGAGCTGTTTTTT.

The chain links TRBV24-1 to TRBJ2-6; no clear D gene. Germline-derived CDR1 and CDR2 are KGHDR and SFDVKD. The CDR3 sequence is 16 residues long. Trimming took off 3 bases at V and 0 bases at J, with 8 bases between the two ends. The CDR3 region has the DNA TGTGCCACCAGTGATCAGGCACTCTCTGGGGCCAACGTCCTGACTTTC. As protein: CATSDQALSGANVLTF.

This clonotype has just a few counts. V gene TRBV28 combines with J gene TRBJ2-7; 7 nucleotides align to TRBD2. The CDR3 sequence is 13 residues long. V trimming: 7 bases; J trimming: 2 bases; junction bases outside the gene matches: 5. Germline V gene sequence: CDR1 MDHEN, CDR2 SYDVKM. In DNA, the CDR3 is TGTGCCAGCACGGGAGGCGGGACCTACGAGCAGTACTTC. It yields the protein CASTGGGTYEQYF. Full variable domain (missing parts from reference TRBV28 and TRBJ2-7): DVKVTQSSRYLVKRTGEKVFLECVQDMDHENMFWYRQDPGLGLRLIYFSYDVKMKEKGDIPEGYSVSREKKERFSLILESASTNQTSMYLCASTGGGTYEQYFGPGTRLTVT.

With regard to this clonotype: Sequence at one end of the junction differs from germline and may be a read error. The J gene is TRBJ1-2, the V gene TRBV15; D is unclear. The CDR3 runs to 14 residues. Germline CDR1 reads LNHNV; CDR2 reads YYDKDF (reference sequence). In nucleotides, the CDR3 is TGTGCCACTAGCACGGGTCAGGACCTCTATGGCTACACCTTC. As protein: CATSTGQDLYGYTF.

CDR3 sequence reads: CASRRLVEETQYF. The CDR3 DNA reads as TGTGCCAGCCGACGGCTAGTCGAGGAGACCCAGTACTTC. The rearrangement links TRBV6-1 to TRBJ2-5; no clear D gene. Trimming removed 8 bases from V and 5 bases from J, with 15 bases in between. This CDR3 is built from 13 residues. In germline, CDR1 is MNHNS, CDR2 SASEGT.

In this sample, this clonotype turned up a few times. The rearrangement joins TRBV25-1 to TRBJ2-1; D remains unclear. The CDR3 runs to 13 residues. Germline V gene sequence: CDR1 MGHDK, CDR2 SYGVNS. Trimming pared 7 bases from V and 10 bases from J, leaving 17 bases between. The CDR3 DNA follows: TGTGCCAGCAACAATCCCCCCATTGAAGAGCAGTTCTTC. It specifies CASNNPPIEEQFF.

CDR3 nucleotide sequence: TGTGCCAGCAACACCCGGGACATTGATATTGCTGATCAGCCCCAGCATTTT. The encoded protein is CASNTRDIDIADQPQHF. This chain connects TRBV12-3 or TRBV12-4 to TRBJ1-5; D might be TRBD1 (6 bases). With 7 bases removed from V and 5 bases from J, the gap between germline ends came to 24 bases. This CDR3 region has 17 residues.

The rearrangement joins TRBV29-1 to TRBJ2-1; 9 bases align to TRBD1. V lost 3 bases, J lost 7 bases, and 4 bases stayed unmatched. The germline gives CDR1 SQVTM, CDR2 ANQGSEA. The CDR3 runs to 13 residues. The DNA for the CDR3 is TGCAGCGTTGACACAGGGGGCAGGAATGAGCAGTTCTTC. Translation gives CSVDTGGRNEQFF.

The CDR3 loop is CASRILSRDREEQETQYF. The CDR3 coding sequence is TGTGCCAGCAGGATCTTAAGCCGGGACAGGGAGGAACAAGAGACCCAGTACTTC. The rearrangement uses TRBV21-1 and TRBJ2-1; whether TRBD1, the table's D call, matches the DNA was not checked. Judging by the DNA end, TRBJ2-5 fits better; the J call may be wrong. TRBV21-1 is described as a pseudogene. The CDR3 covers 18 residues.

This clonotype appeared a few times. J is TRBJ2-1 and V is TRBV7-9, with D perhaps TRBD2 (5 bases). TRBJ2-5 explains the end of the DNA better; the J call may be wrong. This CDR3 has 16 amino acids. Germline V gene lookup returns CDR1 SEHNR and CDR2 FQNEAQ (reference sequence). Written as DNA, the CDR3 is TGTGCCAGCAGCGTAAGCATTGGAGGTTTTGACGAGACCCAGTACTTC. This sequence encodes CASSVSIGGFDETQYF.

In this sample, this clonotype turned up a few times. The chain uses TRBV29-1 and TRBJ2-5; possibly TRBD1 or TRBD2 for D (7 bases each). This CDR3 comprises 14 residues. From germline, CDR1 is SQVTM and CDR2 ANQGSEA. Trimming removed 1 base at V and 5 bases at J, with 14 bases between. Here the CDR3 reads CSVEGVRGGETQYF. The CDR3 nucleotides are TGCAGCGTTGAAGGGGTCAGGGGGGGCGAGACCCAGTACTTC. Complete variable domain (other parts from reference TRBV29-1 and TRBJ2-5): SAVISQKPSRDICQRGTSLTIQCQVDSQVTMMFWYRQQPGQSLTLIATANQGSEATYESGFVIDKFPISRPNLTFSTLTVSNMSPEDSSIYLCSVEGVRGGETQYFGPGTRLLVL.

This clonotype was picked up a small number of times. This chain uses TRBV4-1 with TRBJ2-2; possible D gene TRBD2, 6 bases. With 4 bases removed from V and 0 bases from J, the gap between germline ends came to 12 bases. The CDR3 sequence is 16 residues long. CDR1 and CDR2 (germline): MGHRA, YSYEKL. CDR3 in DNA: TGCGCCAGCAGCCCCCTGGACTATGCGAACACCGGGGAGCTGTTTTTT. Its translation: CASSPLDYANTGELFF.

The rearrangement uses TRBV7-2 and TRBJ2-1, with TRBD2 matching 9 bases. The CDR3 runs 17 residues. V shed 4 bases and J 0 bases; nucleotides not matched to a gene: 7. Germline assignment: CDR1 SGHTA and CDR2 FQGNSA. CDR3 coding DNA: TGTGCCAGCAGCTGGGTAGCGGGGGTGAGCTCCTACAATGAGCAGTTCTTC. Amino acid sequence: CASSWVAGVSSYNEQFF.